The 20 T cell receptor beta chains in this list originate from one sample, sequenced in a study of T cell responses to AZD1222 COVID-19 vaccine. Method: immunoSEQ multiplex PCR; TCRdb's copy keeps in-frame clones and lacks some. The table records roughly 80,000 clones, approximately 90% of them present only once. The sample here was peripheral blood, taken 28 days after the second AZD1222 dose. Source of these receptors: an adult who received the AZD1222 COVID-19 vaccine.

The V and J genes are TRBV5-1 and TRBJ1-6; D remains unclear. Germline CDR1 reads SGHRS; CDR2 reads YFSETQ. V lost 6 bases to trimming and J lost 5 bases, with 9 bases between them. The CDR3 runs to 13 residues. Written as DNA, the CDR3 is TGCGCCAGCACGGGAGGAGATAATTCACCCCTCCACTTT. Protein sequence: CASTGGDNSPLHF.

CDR3 protein: CASSQITSEIGPNEQFF. DNA of the CDR3: TGTGCCAGCAGCCAAATAACTAGCGAGATAGGCCCCAATGAGCAGTTCTTC. This chain joins TRBV3-1 (or the pseudogene TRBV3-2) and TRBJ2-1, with 7 positions matching TRBD2. The V gene's germline CDR1 is LGHDT and CDR2 YNNKEL (reference sequence). The CDR3 is 17 amino acids. V shed 2 bases and J 6 bases; nucleotides not matched to a gene: 13.

The CDR3 is CASSLMGGNEKLFF. The CDR3 DNA reads as TGTGCCAGCAGTTTAATGGGAGGTAATGAAAAACTGTTTTTT. The chain has TRBV28 and TRBJ1-4; D remains unclear. Germline V CDR1 and CDR2: MDHEN, SYDVKM. Trimming took 2 bases from V and 4 from J, leaving 8 bases between them. The CDR3 runs 14 residues.

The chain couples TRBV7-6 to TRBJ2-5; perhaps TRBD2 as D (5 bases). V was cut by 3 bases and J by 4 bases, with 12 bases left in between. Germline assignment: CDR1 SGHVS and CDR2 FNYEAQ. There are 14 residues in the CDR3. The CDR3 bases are TGTGCCAGCAGCTTCTTCCCGGGAACAGAGACCCAGTACTTC. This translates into CASSFFPGTETQYF.

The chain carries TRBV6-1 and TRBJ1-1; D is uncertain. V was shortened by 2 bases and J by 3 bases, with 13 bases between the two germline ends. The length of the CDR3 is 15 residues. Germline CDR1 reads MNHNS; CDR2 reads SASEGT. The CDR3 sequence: CASSESPNGDTEAFF. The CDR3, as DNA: TGTGCCAGCAGTGAATCACCCAACGGGGACACTGAAGCTTTCTTT.

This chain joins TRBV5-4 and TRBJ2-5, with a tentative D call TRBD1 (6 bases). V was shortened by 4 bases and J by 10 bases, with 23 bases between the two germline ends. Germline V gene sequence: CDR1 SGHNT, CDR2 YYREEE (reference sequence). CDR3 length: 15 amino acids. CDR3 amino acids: CASSPGQSNRVNQYF. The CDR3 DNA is TGTGCCAGCAGCCCCGGACAGTCTAACCGGGTGAACCAGTACTTC.

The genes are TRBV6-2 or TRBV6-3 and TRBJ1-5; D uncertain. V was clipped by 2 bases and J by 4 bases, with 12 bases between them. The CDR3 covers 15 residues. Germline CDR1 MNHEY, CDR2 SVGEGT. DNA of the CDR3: TGTGCCAGCAGTTACGAAGGTATTGGAAATCAGCCCCAGCATTTT. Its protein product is CASSYEGIGNQPQHF.

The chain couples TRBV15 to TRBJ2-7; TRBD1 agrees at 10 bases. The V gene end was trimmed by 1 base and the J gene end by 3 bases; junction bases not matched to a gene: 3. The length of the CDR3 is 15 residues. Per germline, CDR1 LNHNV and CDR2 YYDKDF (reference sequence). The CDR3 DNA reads TGTGCCACCAGCAGAGGGGACAGGGGATACTACGAGCAGTACTTC. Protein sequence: CATSRGDRGYYEQYF.

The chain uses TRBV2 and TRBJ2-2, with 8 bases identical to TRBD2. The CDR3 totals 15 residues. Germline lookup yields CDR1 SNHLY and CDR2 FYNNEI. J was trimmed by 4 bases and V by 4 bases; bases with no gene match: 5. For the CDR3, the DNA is TGTGCCAGCAGTGGAGCGGGAGAGGGCACCGGGGAGCTGTTTTTT. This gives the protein CASSGAGEGTGELFF.

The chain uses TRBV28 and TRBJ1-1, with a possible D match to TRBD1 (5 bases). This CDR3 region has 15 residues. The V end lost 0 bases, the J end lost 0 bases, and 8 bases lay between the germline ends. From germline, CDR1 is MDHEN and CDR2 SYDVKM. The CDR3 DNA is TGTGCCAGCAGTTTATGGAGGGGAATGAACACTGAAGCTTTCTTT. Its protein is CASSLWRGMNTEAFF.

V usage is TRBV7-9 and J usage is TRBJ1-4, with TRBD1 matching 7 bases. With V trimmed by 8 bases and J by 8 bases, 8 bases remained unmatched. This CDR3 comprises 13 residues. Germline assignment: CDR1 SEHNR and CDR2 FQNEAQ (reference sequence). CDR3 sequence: CASEPTGDEKLFF. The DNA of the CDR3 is TGTGCCAGCGAGCCTACAGGGGACGAAAAACTGTTTTTT.

The CDR3 reads CATSDFSPTAPDTQYF. CDR3 bases: TGTGCCACCAGTGATTTTTCCCCTACAGCCCCAGATACGCAGTATTTT. The J gene is TRBJ2-3, the V gene TRBV24-1; D is undetermined. Germline V gene data show CDR1 as KGHDR and CDR2 as SFDVKD. V lost 1 base and J lost 4, with 14 bases in between. This CDR3 spans 16 amino acids.

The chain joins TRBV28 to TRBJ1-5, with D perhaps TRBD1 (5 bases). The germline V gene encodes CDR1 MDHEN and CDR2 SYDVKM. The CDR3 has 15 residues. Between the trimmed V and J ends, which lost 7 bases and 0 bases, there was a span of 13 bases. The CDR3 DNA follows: TGTGCCAGCAACCCAGGGTCCTATAGCAATCAGCCCCAGCATTTT. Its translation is CASNPGSYSNQPQHF.

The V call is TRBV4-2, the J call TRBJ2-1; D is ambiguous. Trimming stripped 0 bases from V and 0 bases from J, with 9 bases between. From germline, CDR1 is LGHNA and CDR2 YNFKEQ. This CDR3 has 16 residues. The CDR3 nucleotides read TGTGCCAGCAGCCAAGACCCTACGGGCTCCTACAATGAGCAGTTCTTC. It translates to CASSQDPTGSYNEQFF.

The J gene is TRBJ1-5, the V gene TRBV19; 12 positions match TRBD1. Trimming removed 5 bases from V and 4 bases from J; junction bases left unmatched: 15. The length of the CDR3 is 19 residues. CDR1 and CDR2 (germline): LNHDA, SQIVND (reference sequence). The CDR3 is CASSAPAGTGGVINQPQHF. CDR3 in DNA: TGTGCCAGTAGTGCCCCAGCCGGGACAGGGGGCGTTATTAATCAGCCCCAGCATTTT.

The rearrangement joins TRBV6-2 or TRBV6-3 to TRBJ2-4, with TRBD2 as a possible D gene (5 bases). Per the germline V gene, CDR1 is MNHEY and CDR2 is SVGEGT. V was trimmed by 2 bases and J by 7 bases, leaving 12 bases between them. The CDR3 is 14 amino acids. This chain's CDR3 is CASSYKASPNIQYF. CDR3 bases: TGTGCCAGCAGTTACAAGGCTAGCCCGAACATTCAGTACTTC.

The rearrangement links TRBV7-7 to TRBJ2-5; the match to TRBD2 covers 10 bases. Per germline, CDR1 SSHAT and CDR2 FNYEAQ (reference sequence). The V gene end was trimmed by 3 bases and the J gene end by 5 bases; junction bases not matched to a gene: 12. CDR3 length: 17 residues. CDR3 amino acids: CASSLLGAGGPGETQYF. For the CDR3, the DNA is TGTGCCAGCAGCTTGCTGGGAGCGGGAGGGCCGGGGGAGACCCAGTACTTC.

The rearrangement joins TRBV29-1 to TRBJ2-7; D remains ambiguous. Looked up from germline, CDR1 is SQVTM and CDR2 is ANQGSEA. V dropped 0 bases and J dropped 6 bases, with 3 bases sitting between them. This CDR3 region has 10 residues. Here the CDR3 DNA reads TGCAGCGTTGAAGACTTCGAGCAGTACTTC. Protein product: CSVEDFEQYF.

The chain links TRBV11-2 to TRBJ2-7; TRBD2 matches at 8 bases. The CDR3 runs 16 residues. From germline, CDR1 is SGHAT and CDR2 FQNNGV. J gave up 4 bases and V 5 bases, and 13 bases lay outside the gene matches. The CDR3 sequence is CASSDPGTRIVYEQYF. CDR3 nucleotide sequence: TGTGCCAGCAGCGACCCCGGGACTAGAATCGTTTACGAGCAGTACTTC.

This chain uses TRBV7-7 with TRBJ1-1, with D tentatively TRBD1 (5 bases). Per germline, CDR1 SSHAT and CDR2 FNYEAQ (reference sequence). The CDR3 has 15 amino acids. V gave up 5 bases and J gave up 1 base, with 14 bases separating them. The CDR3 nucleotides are TGTGCCAGCAGCCCAATGGGGGGTGGGAACACTGAAGCTTTCTTT. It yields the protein CASSPMGGGNTEAFF. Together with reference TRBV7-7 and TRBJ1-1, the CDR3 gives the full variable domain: GAGVSQSPRYKVTKRGQDVTLRCDPISSHATLYWYQQALGQGPEFLTYFNYEAQPDKSGLPSDRFSAERPEGSISTLTIQRTEQRDSAMYRCASSPMGGGNTEAFFGQGTRLTVV.